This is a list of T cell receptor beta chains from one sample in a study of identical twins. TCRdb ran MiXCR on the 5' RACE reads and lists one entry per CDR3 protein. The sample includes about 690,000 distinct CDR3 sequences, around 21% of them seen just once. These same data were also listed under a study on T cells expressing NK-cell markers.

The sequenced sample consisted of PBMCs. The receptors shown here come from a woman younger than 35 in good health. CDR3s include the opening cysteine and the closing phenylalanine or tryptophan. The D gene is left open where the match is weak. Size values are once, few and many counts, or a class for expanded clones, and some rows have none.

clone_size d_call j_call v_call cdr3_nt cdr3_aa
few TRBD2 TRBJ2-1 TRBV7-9 TGTGCCAGCAGCAAGAGGACTAGCGGAACCTACAATGAGCAGTTCTTC CASSKRTSGTYNEQFF
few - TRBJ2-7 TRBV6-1 TGTGCCAGCAGTAGAATGGGACAGCCTTCTACAACTAGCGAATTCTACGAGCAGTACTTC CASSRMGQPSTTSEFYEQYF
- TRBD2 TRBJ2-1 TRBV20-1 TGCAGTGCCAGCGGGCTAGCGGCCTCCTCCTACAATGAGCAGTTCTTC CSASGLAASSYNEQFF
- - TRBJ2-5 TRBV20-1 TGCAGTGCTAGGGAACTGGTCCAAGAGACCCAGTACTTC CSARELVQETQYF
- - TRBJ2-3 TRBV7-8 TGTGCCAGCAGGGACCGGCGGGTTATGAGCTCAGATACGCAGTATTTT CASRDRRVMSSDTQYF
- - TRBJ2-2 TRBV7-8 TGTGCCAGCAGCGGAAGGGGGGTGGAGAGCACCGGGGAGCTGTTTTTT CASSGRGVESTGELFF
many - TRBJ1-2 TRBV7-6 TGTGCCAGCAGTTTAGGGGGGGACTATGGCTACACCTTC CASSLGGDYGYTF
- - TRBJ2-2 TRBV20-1 TGCAGTGCTAGAGATCCCAGAACGGGTAAAGGGGAGCTGTTTTTT CSARDPRTGKGELFF
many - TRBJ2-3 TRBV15 TGTGCCACCAGCCCCGAAGGGGTCATGGGGCAGTATTTT CATSPEGVMGQYF
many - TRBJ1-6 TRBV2 TGTGCCAGCAGTGATTCCGGGACCGGTAATTCACCCCTCCACTTT CASSDSGTGNSPLHF
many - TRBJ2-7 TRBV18 TGTGCCAGCTCACCACCTTCGCTCAGGGGAGACGAGCAGTACTTC CASSPPSLRGDEQYF
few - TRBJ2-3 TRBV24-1 TGTGCCACCAGTGATGTCGGAGATACGCAGTATTTT CATSDVGDTQYF
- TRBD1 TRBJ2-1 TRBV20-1 TGCAGTGCCGGACAGGGGGGCGATGAGCAGTTCTTC CSAGQGGDEQFF
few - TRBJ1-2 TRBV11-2 TGTGCCAGCAACGTAGCCGGGGCGAACTATGGCTACACCTTC CASNVAGANYGYTF
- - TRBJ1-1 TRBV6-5 TGTGCCAGCAGTCACAGGGCCCCAGAGTCTGAAGCTTTCTTT CASSHRAPESEAFF
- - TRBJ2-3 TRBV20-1 TGCAGTGGCCAGAGGTGGTCTGATAGAGATACGCAGTATTTT CSGQRWSDRDTQYF
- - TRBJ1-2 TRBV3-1 TGTGCCAGCAGCCAAGATCGGGCAGGGAAGGGCTACACCTTC CASSQDRAGKGYTF
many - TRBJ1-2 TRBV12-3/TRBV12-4 TGTGCCAGCAGTTTGTCCTATGGCTACACCTTC CASSLSYGYTF
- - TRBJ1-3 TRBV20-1 TGCAGTGCTACGGCGGGGGCTACGGGAAACACCATATATTTT CSATAGATGNTIYF
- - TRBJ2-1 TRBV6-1 TGTGCCAGCAGTGATCTAGGGGCCTGGTCCTACAATGAGCAGTTCTTC CASSDLGAWSYNEQFF
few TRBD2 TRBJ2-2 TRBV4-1 TGCGCCAGCAGCCAAGACCTACAGCGGGGGAACACCGGGGAGCTGTTTTTT CASSQDLQRGNTGELFF
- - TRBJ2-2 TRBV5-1 TGCGCCAGCAGCTTGATGGTTGACACCGGGGAGCTGTTTTTT CASSLMVDTGELFF
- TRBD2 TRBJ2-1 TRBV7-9 TGTGCCAGCAGCTCGCAGACCGGGACTAGCGGGGACGATGAGCAGTTCTTC CASSSQTGTSGDDEQFF
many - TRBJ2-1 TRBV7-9 TGTGCCAGCAGCTTAGGGGCAGGCTTAAACAATGAGCAGTTCTTC CASSLGAGLNNEQFF
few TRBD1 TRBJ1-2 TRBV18 TGTGCCAGCTCACCGTACGAGACAGGGGATGGCTACACCTTC CASSPYETGDGYTF
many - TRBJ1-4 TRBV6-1 TGTGCCAGCAGCTCGGGACGAGGGGCGGCCAATGAAAAACTGTTTTTT CASSSGRGAANEKLFF
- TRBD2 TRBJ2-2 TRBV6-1 TGTGCCAGCAGGCCCACTAGCGGGGGGGCCGCCGGGGAGCTGTTTTTT CASRPTSGGAAGELFF
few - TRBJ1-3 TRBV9 TGTGCCAGCAGCCGGACCGGGACGCCGAACACCATATATTTT CASSRTGTPNTIYF
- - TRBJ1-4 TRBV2 TGTGCCAGCAGTGACAGGGGAGGGGGTTCGGCAAAACTGTTTTTT CASSDRGGGSAKLFF
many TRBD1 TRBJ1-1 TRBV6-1 TGTGCCAGCAGCCCCACAGGGGGCGGTGGCACTGAAGCTTTCTTT CASSPTGGGGTEAFF
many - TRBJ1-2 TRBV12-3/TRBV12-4 TGTGCCAGCAACCGACTCGGGACTGCAAACTATGGCTACACCTTC CASNRLGTANYGYTF
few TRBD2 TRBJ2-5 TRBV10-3 TGTGCCATCAGTGGGACTAGCGGGAGCTTTTCTGCGGAGACCCAGTACTTC CAISGTSGSFSAETQYF
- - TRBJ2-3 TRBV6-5 TGTGCCAGCAGTTACTCGGGGGCCCGCACAGATACGCAGTATTTT CASSYSGARTDTQYF
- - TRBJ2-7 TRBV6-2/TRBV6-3 TGTGCCAGCACCCCGCCCGGGATCTCGATGACGTCCCAGCAGTACTTC CASTPPGISMTSQQYF
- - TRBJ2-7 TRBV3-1 TGTGCCAGCAGCCCCTCCGGGACTGGAAAATACGAGCAGTACTTC CASSPSGTGKYEQYF
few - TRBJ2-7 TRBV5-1 TGCGCCAGCAGGCTAGCGAGCTCCTACGAGCAGTACTTC CASRLASSYEQYF
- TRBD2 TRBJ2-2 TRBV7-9 TGTGCCAGCAGCTTAGGGCGGGGGAGGCCGAACACCGGGGAGCTGTTTTTT CASSLGRGRPNTGELFF